This T cell receptor (beta chain) is drawn from a study of blood T cell repertoires in COVID-19. About the study: COVID-19 samples, acute and convalescent, were from the United States, Italy and Spain.

The CDR3 totals 17 residues. Trimming took 6 bases from V and 7 from J; bases not matched to a gene: 15. CDR1 is SQVTM and CDR2 is ANQGSEA in the germline V gene. As handled by the study authors: It was from reference gene primer amplification that nucleated cell counts were estimated. The data were produced by immunoSEQ multiplex PCR, yet TCRdb's version contains in-frame clones alone and is incomplete. V and J calls and clone size follow that table, whereas D and trimming were derived from the DNA. Found here are around 80,000 clones, 75% to 90% of them singletons; the top ten hold roughly 13%. Seattle enrolled patients during active infection and tracked them longitudinally.

The J gene is TRBJ2-1, the V gene TRBV29-1, with 13 positions matching TRBD2. The sequence was obtained from a man between 50 and 59 years old with COVID-19, enrolled during active disease. The sample was peripheral blood. The CDR3 DNA reads TGCAGCGTGAGTTTAATTGGACTAGCGGGAGACAATAATGAGCAGTTCTTC. Translation gives CSVSLIGLAGDNNEQFF.